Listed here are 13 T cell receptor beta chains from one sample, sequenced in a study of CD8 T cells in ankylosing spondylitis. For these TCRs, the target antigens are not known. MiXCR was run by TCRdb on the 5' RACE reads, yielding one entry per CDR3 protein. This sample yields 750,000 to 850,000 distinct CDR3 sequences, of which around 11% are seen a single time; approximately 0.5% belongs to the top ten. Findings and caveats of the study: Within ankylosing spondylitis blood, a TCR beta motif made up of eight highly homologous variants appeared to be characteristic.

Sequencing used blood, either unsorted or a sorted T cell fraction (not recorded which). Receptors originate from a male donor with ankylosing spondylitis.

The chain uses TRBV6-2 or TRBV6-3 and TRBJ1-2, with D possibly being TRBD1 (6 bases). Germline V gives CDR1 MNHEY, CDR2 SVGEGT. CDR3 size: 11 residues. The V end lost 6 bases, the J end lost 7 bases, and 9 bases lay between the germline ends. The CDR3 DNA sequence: TGTGCCAGCAGAACAGGGACTGGCTACACCTTC. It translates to CASRTGTGYTF.

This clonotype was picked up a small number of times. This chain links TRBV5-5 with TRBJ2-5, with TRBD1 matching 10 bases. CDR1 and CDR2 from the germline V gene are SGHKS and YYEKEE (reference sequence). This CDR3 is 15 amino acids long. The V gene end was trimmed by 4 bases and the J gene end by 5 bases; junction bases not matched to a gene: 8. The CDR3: CASSLEGTGAETQYF. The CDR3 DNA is TGTGCCAGCAGCCTCGAAGGGACAGGGGCCGAGACCCAGTACTTC. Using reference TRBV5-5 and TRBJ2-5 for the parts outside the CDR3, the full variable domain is DAGVTQSPTHLIKTRGQQVTLRCSPISGHKSVSWYQQVLGQGPQFIFQYYEKEERGRGNFPDRFSARQFPNYSSELNVNALLLGDSALYLCASSLEGTGAETQYFGPGTRLLVL.

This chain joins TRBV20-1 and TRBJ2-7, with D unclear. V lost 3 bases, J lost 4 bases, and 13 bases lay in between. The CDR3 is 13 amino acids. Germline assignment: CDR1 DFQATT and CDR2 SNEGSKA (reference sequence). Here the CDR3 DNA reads TGCAGTGCTAGTTTAAGGGTCTCGTACGAGCAGTACTTC. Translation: CSASLRVSYEQYF.

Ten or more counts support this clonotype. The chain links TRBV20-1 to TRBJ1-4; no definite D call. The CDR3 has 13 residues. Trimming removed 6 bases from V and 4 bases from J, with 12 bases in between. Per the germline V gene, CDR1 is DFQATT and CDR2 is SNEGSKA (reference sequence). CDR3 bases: TGCAGTGCCCTGGGAACAGATAATGAAAAACTGTTTTTT. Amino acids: CSALGTDNEKLFF.

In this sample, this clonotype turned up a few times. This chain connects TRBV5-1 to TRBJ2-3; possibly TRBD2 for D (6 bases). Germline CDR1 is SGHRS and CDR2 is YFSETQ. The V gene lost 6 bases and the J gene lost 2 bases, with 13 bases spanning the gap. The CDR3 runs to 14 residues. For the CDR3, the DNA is TGCGCCAGCATGGGTAGCGGAACCACAGATACGCAGTATTTT. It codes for CASMGSGTTDTQYF.

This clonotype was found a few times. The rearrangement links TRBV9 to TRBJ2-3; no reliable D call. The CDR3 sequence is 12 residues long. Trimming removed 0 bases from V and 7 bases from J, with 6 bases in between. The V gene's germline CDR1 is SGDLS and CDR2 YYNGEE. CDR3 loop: CASSVEWNTQYF. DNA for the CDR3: TGTGCCAGCAGCGTAGAGTGGAATACGCAGTATTTT.

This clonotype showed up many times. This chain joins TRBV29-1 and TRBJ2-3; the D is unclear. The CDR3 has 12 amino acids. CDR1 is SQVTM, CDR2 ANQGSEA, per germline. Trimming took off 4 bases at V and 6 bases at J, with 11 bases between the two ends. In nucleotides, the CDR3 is TGCAGCGTTGTTCCCCCGGCGGATACGCAGTATTTT. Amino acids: CSVVPPADTQYF.

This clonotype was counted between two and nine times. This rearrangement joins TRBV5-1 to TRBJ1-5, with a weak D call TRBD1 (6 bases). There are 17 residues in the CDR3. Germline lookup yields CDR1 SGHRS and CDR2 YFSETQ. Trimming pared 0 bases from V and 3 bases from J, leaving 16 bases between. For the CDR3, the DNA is TGCGCCAGCAGCTTGGTCCCAGGGGAAGGAGCCAATCAGCCCCAGCATTTT. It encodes CASSLVPGEGANQPQHF.

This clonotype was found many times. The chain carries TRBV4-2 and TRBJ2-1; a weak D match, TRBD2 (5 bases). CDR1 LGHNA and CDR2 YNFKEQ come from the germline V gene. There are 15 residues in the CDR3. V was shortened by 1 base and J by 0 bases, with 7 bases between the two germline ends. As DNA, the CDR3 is TGTGCCAGCAGCCAAGCGCTAGCCTCCTACAATGAGCAGTTCTTC. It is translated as CASSQALASYNEQFF.

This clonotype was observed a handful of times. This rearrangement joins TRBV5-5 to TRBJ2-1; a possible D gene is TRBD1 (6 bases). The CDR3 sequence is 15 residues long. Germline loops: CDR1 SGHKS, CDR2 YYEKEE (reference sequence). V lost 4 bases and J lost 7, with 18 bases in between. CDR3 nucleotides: TGTGCCAGCAGCCGACAGGTTTGGTCTCGGAATGAGCAGTTCTTC. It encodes CASSRQVWSRNEQFF.

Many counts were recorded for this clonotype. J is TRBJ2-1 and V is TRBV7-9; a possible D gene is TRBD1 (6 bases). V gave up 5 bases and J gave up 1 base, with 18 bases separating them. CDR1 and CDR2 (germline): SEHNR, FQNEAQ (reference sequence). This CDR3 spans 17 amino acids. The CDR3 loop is CASSPRYQGFSYNEQFF. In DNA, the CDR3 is TGTGCCAGCAGCCCTAGATACCAGGGGTTTTCCTACAATGAGCAGTTCTTC.

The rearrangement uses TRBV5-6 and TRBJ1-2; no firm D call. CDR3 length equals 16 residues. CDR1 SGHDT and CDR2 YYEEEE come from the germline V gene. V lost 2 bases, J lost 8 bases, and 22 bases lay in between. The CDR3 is CASSFLSGHPRGGYTF. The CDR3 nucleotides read TGTGCCAGCAGCTTCTTGTCCGGGCACCCACGGGGAGGCTACACCTTC.

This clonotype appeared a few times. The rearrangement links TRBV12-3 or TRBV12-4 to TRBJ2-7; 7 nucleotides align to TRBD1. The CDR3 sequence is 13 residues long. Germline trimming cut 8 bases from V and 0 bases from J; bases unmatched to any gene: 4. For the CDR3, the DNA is TGTGCCAGCGGAAGGGACAGCTCCTACGAGCAGTACTTC. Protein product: CASGRDSSYEQYF.